This is a list of T cell receptor beta chains from one sample in a study of blood T cell repertoires in COVID-19. Profiling relied on immunoSEQ multiplex PCR, and the TCRdb table lists in-frame clones only, not all of them. The sample has around 300,000 clones; approximately 93% are singletons. The sequenced material came from peripheral blood. The source is a woman aged 30 to 39 with COVID-19, enrolled during active disease. Both conserved end residues are part of each CDR3. Each record gives: clone size, D gene, J gene, V gene, CDR3 protein, CDR3 DNA. The D gene is left open where the match is weak. Some rows mark clone size as missing; the rest say once, few, many or name a class of expanded clone.

>.|.|TRBJ2-7|TRBV5-6
CASSLDGLAYEQYF
TGTGCCAGCAGCTTAGATGGTCTAGCCTACGAGCAGTACTTC
>few|TRBD1|TRBJ1-6|TRBV20-1
CSARGGQARNSPLHF
TGCAGTGCTCGTGGGGGACAGGCCAGGAATTCACCCCTCCACTTT
>.|TRBD1|TRBJ2-2|TRBV5-6
CASSLRQGASTGELFF
TGTGCCAGCAGTTTACGTCAGGGGGCGAGCACCGGGGAGCTGTTTTTT
>.|TRBD1|TRBJ2-5|TRBV7-8
CASSDRQGQETQYF
TGTGCCAGCAGCGACCGACAGGGGCAAGAGACCCAGTACTTC
>.|TRBD2|TRBJ2-7|TRBV19
CASSARLAGEQYF
TGTGCCAGTAGTGCTAGACTAGCGGGGGAGCAGTACTTC
>once|TRBD1|TRBJ1-1|TRBV3-1/TRBV3-2
CASSPERTGVNTEAFF
TGTGCCAGCAGCCCGGAAAGGACAGGGGTGAACACTGAAGCTTTCTTT
>.|.|TRBJ2-2|TRBV11-2
CASSLVAAGELFF
TGTGCCAGCAGCTTAGTTGCGGCCGGGGAGCTGTTTTTT
>.|.|TRBJ2-4|TRBV7-8
CASSSTSKNIQYF
TGTGCCAGCAGCTCGACTAGTAAAAACATTCAGTACTTC
>.|.|TRBJ2-1|TRBV29-1
CSVELRVAYNEQFF
TGCAGCGTTGAACTGAGGGTAGCTTACAATGAGCAGTTCTTC
>.|.|TRBJ1-2|TRBV18
CASSPTGNYYGYTF
TGTGCCAGCTCACCAACAGGGAACTACTATGGCTACACCTTC
>.|TRBD1|TRBJ1-1|TRBV15
CATHRGQTTNTEAFF
TGTGCCACCCACAGGGGACAGACAACTAACACTGAAGCTTTCTTT
>many|.|TRBJ1-1|TRBV7-2
CASSLQNTEAFF
TGTGCCAGCAGCTTACAGAACACTGAAGCTTTCTTT
>.|TRBD1|TRBJ1-2|TRBV30
CAWTRGRDYGYTF
TGTGCCTGGACGAGGGGGCGGGACTATGGCTACACCTTC
>.|.|TRBJ1-5|TRBV27
CASSLSGRGGEGGNQPQHF
TGTGCCAGCAGTTTATCTGGCAGGGGCGGAGAGGGAGGCAATCAGCCCCAGCATTTT
>.|.|TRBJ2-5|TRBV29-1
CSVAGFRETQYF
TGCAGCGTTGCAGGGTTCAGGGAGACCCAGTACTTC
>few|TRBD1|TRBJ2-7|TRBV4-1
CASSQGTGGLYEQYF
TGCGCCAGCAGCCAAGGGACAGGGGGCTTGTACGAGCAGTACTTC
>.|.|TRBJ1-1|TRBV7-9
CASSFSSGSEAFF
TGTGCCAGCAGCTTTTCCTCCGGGTCTGAAGCTTTCTTT
>.|.|TRBJ1-1|TRBV11-2
CASSLIGETEAFF
TGTGCCAGCAGCTTAATAGGGGAAACTGAAGCTTTCTTT
>once|.|TRBJ1-6|TRBV4-1
CASSQEAAGSPLHF
TGCGCCAGCAGCCAAGAAGCCGCGGGATCACCCCTCCACTTT